This paragraph reports one T cell receptor beta chain. The length of the CDR3 is 13 residues. Germline assignment: CDR1 LNHDA and CDR2 SQIVND (reference sequence). V was pared by 7 bases and J by 8 bases, with 5 bases of the junction left unmatched. The data stem from a study of blood T cell repertoires in COVID-19. Study as a whole: Acute and convalescent COVID-19 specimens originated in the United States, Italy and Spain. PBMCs, B-cell-depleted T cells, or T cells were the source of the cDNA or gDNA that made up the material.

In the original processing: From reference gene primer amplification, estimates of nucleated cell counts were derived. The method was immunoSEQ multiplex PCR; TCRdb's version includes in-frame clones alone and lacks a portion of them. The V and J calls and the clone size are those of that table, but D and trimming were determined from the DNA. The sample records approximately 100,000 clones, approximately 86% being singletons. The genes are TRBV19 and TRBJ1-4; 9 bases fit TRBD1. Sequencing was performed on peripheral blood. The TCR was taken from a woman in her fifties or sixties with acute or convalescent COVID-19. The DNA of the CDR3 is TGTGCCAGTATCCGGACAGGGGACGAAAAACTGTTTTTT. The encoded protein is CASIRTGDEKLFF.